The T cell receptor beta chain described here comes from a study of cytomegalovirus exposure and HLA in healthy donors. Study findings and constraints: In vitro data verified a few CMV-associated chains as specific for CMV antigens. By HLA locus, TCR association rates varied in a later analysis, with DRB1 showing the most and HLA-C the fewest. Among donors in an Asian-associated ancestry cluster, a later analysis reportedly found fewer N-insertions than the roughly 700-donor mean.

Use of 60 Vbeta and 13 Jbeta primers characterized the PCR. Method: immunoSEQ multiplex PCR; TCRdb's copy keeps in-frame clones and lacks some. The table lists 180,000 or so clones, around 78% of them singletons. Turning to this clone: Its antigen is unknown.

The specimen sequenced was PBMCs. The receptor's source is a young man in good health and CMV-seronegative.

The CDR3 sequence is CASSLVQGDEQYF. The CDR3 DNA reads as TGTGCCAGCAGCTTGGTTCAGGGTGACGAGCAGTACTTC. The chain joins TRBV5-6 to TRBJ2-7; tentatively, D is TRBD1 (5 bases). The CDR3 runs 13 residues. Trimming cost V 0 bases and J 5 bases, with 9 bases left between them. CDR1 is SGHDT and CDR2 is YYEEEE in the germline V gene.